A selection of T cell receptor beta chains follows, all from one sample in a study of identifying expanded T cells in peripheral blood. Sequencing used immunoSEQ multiplex PCR; TCRdb keeps in-frame clones, though not all of them. Among approximately 120,000 clones, about 87% were seen once, and the ten largest hold just under 8.5%. The sequenced sample was blood. The receptors were gathered from a person aged 18 to 70 in good health. Both conserved end residues are part of each CDR3. D genes are given only for firm matches. The listing skips clone size in some rows; elsewhere it reads once, few, many or a size class.

- | TRBJ2-7 | - | TRBV6-5 | CASSYVGAPNEQYF | TGTGCCAGCAGTTACGTGGGGGCCCCGAACGAGCAGTACTTC
- | TRBJ1-1 | - | TRBV12-2 | CASRFEAFF | TGTGCAAGTCGCTTTGAAGCTTTCTTT
- | TRBJ1-1 | - | TRBV6-5 | CASEERAFRGTEAFF | TGTGCCAGCGAGGAGCGGGCCTTTAGGGGCACTGAAGCTTTCTTT
- | TRBJ2-2 | - | TRBV23-1 | CASSPLPWSTTGELFF | TGCGCCAGCAGTCCCCTACCGTGGAGCACCACCGGGGAGCTGTTTTTT
once | TRBJ2-7 | TRBD2 | TRBV6-6 | CASVPPGGGRDGEQYF | TGTGCCAGCGTCCCACCGGGTGGCGGGAGAGATGGCGAGCAGTACTTC
- | TRBJ2-1 | TRBD2 | TRBV28 | CASSFRGGRASYNEQFF | TGTGCCAGCAGTTTCCGCGGGGGGCGGGCCTCCTACAATGAGCAGTTCTTC
- | TRBJ2-1 | TRBD1 | TRBV5-1 | CASSDRVIDEQFF | TGCGCCAGCAGTGACAGGGTTATAGATGAGCAGTTCTTC
- | TRBJ2-3 | - | TRBV12-5 | CASGTRRAARSTDTQYF | TGTGCTAGTGGTACCAGGCGAGCCGCACGGAGCACAGATACGCAGTATTTT
- | TRBJ2-5 | - | TRBV7-2 | CASSLSWEETQYF | TGTGCCAGCAGCTTGAGCTGGGAGGAGACCCAGTACTTC
- | TRBJ2-3 | TRBD2 | TRBV29-1 | CSARTSASTDTQYF | TGCAGCGCCCGGACTAGCGCTAGCACAGATACGCAGTATTTT
- | TRBJ1-1 | - | TRBV7-9 | CASRSSSEAFF | TGTGCCAGCAGGTCGTCGTCTGAAGCTTTCTTT
- | TRBJ2-2 | - | TRBV11-2 | CASSGSGGTGELFF | TGTGCCAGCAGCGGATCAGGGGGGACCGGGGAGCTGTTTTTT
- | TRBJ1-2 | - | TRBV19 | CASNPGRPSAGYGYTF | TGTGCCAGTAACCCTGGACGACCTTCCGCGGGATATGGCTACACCTTC
- | TRBJ1-1 | - | TRBV7-8 | CASSSAGQGVTEAFF | TGTGCCAGCAGCTCTGCGGGGCAGGGAGTCACTGAAGCTTTCTTT
- | TRBJ1-1 | - | TRBV5-1 | CASRTDYEAFF | TGCGCCAGCAGAACAGACTATGAAGCTTTCTTT
- | TRBJ1-1 | - | TRBV4-1 | CASDDTGGRTEAFF | TGCGCCAGCGACGATACGGGGGGCAGGACTGAAGCTTTCTTT
once | TRBJ2-2 | - | TRBV5-1 | CASSLAGGGAYPGELFF | TGCGCCAGCAGCTTGGCCGGGGGTGGGGCCTACCCCGGGGAGCTGTTTTTT
- | TRBJ2-5 | TRBD2 | TRBV9 | CASSPLGASGGKGETQYF | TGTGCCAGCAGCCCCCTTGGGGCTAGCGGGGGGAAAGGAGAGACCCAGTACTTC